Sequencing of this TCR beta chain was carried out in a study of blood T cell repertoires in COVID-19 (dated by TCRdb to 2019 to 2021). Regarding the research as a whole: Samples covering the acute and convalescent phases of COVID-19 were provided by collaborators in the United States, Italy and Spain. The dataset comprised deeply sampled blood TCRbeta repertoires from subjects exposed to, actively infected with, or recovered from COVID-19. The sample metadata nearly always contained a de-identified subject ID, COVID-19 status, age in years and sex. Where HLA class I and class II types were available, the types were taken from metadata supplied by the sample provider, not from assay-based typing. The repertoires were released in a freely available public database meant as a resource for research on the immune response to SARS-CoV-2. The material from the prospective study consisted of cDNA or gDNA derived from T cells, B-cell-depleted T cells, or PBMCs. Samples came from the ongoing ImmuneRACE study (first 160 participants) plus 1,254 subjects from 6 global collaborators.

TCRbeta CDR3 regions were amplified from genomic DNA using the immunoSEQ Assay, a bias-controlled multiplex PCR. The source study handled its data this way. The number of nucleated cells in each sample was estimated from the amplification of reference gene primers within the assay. To quantify the absolute abundance of each unique TCRbeta CDR3 rearrangement, sequence reads were collapsed and filtered. For each sample, productive Simpson clonality was calculated as the square root of Simpson's diversity index over productive rearrangements. TCRdb took over this immuneACCESS table, retaining in-frame rearrangements with V and J assigned. Such tables are incomplete; in checked studies, under half of the missing clones stem from an unresolved V gene, and the remainder is unexplained. The V and J calls and the clone size are those of that table, but D and trimming were determined from the DNA. The sample yields a few hundred thousand clones; 88% were counted once. The ten largest clones take up approximately 3% of the sample.

The germline V gene gives CDR1 as LGHNA and CDR2 as YNFKEQ. After removal of 5 bases from V and 6 bases from J, the junction retains 7 bases not matched to a gene. The CDR3 has 15 amino acids, counting the end cysteine and phenylalanine. Only CDR3 DNA is held: 45 bases, read in frame from base 1. General conclusions and limits of the study: How much clinical and demographic metadata was included differed by source and by participant, and the metadata was provided uncurated.

Regarding this clone: The antigen it binds to is not known. The sample holds no much larger clone one base away, and base qualities are not on file.

In the prospective study, participants were about 18 to 100 years old, resided in about two dozen geographic areas of the United States, and were enrolled through a virtual design. In the prospective study, participants were assigned to cohorts based on the clinical history participants reported in a screening survey and a study questionnaire. Recovered participants in ImmuneRACE Cohort 3 were defined by two consecutive negative NP/OP PCR tests, clearance by a healthcare professional, or resolution of symptoms. Each participant in the prospective study had whole blood, serum and a nasopharyngeal or oropharyngeal swab collected by mobile phlebotomists. Participants in the prospective study had the option to provide additional blood draws and questionnaires over a roughly 2-month period. Before DNA extraction, blood samples from the prospective study were shipped at room temperature or frozen.

The sequencing input was PBMCs or T cells enriched from blood (not recorded which). The TCR was taken from a woman aged 50 to 60 who had recovered from COVID-19. The receptor chain draws on TRBV4-2 and TRBJ2-7, with 13 bases aligning to TRBD2. For the CDR3, the sequence is CASSEPGTSGTEQYF. DNA sequence: TGTGCCAGCAGCGAACCCGGGACTAGCGGGACCGAGCAGTACTTC.